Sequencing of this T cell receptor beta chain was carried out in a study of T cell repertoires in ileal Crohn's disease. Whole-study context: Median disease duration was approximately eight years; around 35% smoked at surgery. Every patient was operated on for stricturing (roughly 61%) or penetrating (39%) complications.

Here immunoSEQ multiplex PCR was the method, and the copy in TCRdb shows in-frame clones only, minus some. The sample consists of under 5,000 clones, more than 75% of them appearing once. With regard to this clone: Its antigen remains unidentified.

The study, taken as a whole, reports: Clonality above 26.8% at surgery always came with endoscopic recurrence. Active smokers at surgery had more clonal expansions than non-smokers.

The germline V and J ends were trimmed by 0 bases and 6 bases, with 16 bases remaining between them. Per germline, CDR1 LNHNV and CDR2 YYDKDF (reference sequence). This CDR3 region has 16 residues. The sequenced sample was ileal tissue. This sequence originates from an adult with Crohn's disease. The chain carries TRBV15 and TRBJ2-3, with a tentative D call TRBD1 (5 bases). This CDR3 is CATSRDVAAGSDTQYF. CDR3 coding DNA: TGTGCCACCAGCAGAGACGTCGCGGCAGGGTCCGATACGCAGTATTTT. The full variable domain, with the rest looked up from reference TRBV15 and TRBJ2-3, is DAMVIQNPRYQVTQFGKPVTLSCSQTLNHNVMYWYQQKSSQAPKLLFHYYDKDFNNEADTPDNFQSRRPNTSFCFLDIRSPGLGDTAMYLCATSRDVAAGSDTQYFGPGTRLTVL.